This TCR beta chain was documented in a study of cytomegalovirus exposure and HLA in healthy donors. Study-level points and caveats: A later analysis found most CMV-associated TCR beta chains apparently HLA-restricted. CMV serostatus was the only recorded immune exposure for donors.

This clone has a handful of counts. The antigen is undetermined. The CDR3 sequence is 18 residues long. The PCR ran on 60 Vbeta and 13 Jbeta primers. Assay: immunoSEQ multiplex PCR; the TCRdb copy retains only in-frame clones and omits some. This sample has roughly 150,000 clones; roughly 65% occur once, and the top ten carry around 1.6%. Sequencing was carried out using PBMCs. The TCR originated in a woman aged 25 to 39 in good health and CMV-seronegative. This sequence joins TRBV21-1 and TRBJ2-7; whether TRBD2, the table's D call, matches the DNA was not checked. TRBV21-1 is a pseudogene. The CDR3: CASSQGGLAGGRRHEQYV. The CDR3 DNA reads TGTGCCAGCAGCCAGGGGGGGCTAGCGGGGGGGCGTCGACACGAGCAGTACGTC.